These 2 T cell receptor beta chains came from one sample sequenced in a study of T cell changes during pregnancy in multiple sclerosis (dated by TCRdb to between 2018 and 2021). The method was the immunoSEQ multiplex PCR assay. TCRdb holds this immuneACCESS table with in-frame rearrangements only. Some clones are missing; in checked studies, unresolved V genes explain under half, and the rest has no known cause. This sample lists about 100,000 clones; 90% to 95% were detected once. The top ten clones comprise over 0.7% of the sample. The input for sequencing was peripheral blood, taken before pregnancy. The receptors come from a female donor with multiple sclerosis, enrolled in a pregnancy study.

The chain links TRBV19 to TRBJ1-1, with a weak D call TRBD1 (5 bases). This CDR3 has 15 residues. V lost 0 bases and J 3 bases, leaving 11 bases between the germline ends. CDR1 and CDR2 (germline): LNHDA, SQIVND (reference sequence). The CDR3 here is CASSIDHGRDTEAFF. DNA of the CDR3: TGTGCCAGTAGTATAGATCACGGCAGGGACACTGAAGCTTTCTTT.

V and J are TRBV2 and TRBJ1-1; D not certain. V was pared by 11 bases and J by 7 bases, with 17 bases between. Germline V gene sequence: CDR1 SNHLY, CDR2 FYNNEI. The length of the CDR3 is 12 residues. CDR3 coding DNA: TGTGCCGGAAAAGGAGTGGAGGTTGAAGCTTTCTTT. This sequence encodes CAGKGVEVEAFF.